This T cell receptor beta chain was obtained from a study of T cell repertoires in cytomegalovirus infection. Turning to this clonotype: Its antigen is as yet unknown.

Overall study findings and caveats: Cumulative public TCR beta family frequency identified CMV carriers with the relevant HLA.

The CDR3 is made up of 17 amino acids. V lost 2 bases, J lost 6 bases, and 21 bases lay in between. Germline values: CDR1 SGHVS, CDR2 FNYEAQ. From the reads, TCRdb called clonotypes with MiXCR, one entry per CDR3 protein. Here the sample spans more than 650,000 distinct CDR3 sequences, roughly 35% being singletons. Sequencing was carried out using PBMCs. The V call is TRBV7-6, the J call TRBJ2-3; TRBD2 might be the D (7 bases). This receptor was identified in a human donor in good health (CMV status not recorded). Some clones in this sample may be carry-over from other donors' samples. The CDR3 nucleotides read TGTGCCAGCAGCTTACGGCCCCGGGGGGCCTTAGGGGATACGCAGTATTTT. It codes for CASSLRPRGALGDTQYF.